The T cell receptor beta chain described here comes from a study of T cells in women clearing cervical HPV infection. Study details: Cases: HPV16-related CIN3 or worse on histology, a couple of invasive cancers. Case blood was drawn a median about 23 weeks after lesion detection. HLA type could not be excluded as a confounder.

TCRdb's table, derived via immunoSEQ multiplex PCR, lists solely in-frame clones and lacks some. The sample holds around 37,000 clones. V lost 8 bases to trimming and J lost 4 bases, with 8 bases between them. Germline V gene sequence: CDR1 DFQATT, CDR2 SNEGSKA (reference sequence). The CDR3 runs 11 residues. Comment on this clone: The CDR3 extends 3 residues past the end of the read, so its final part is completed from the germline J gene.

What was sequenced was blood buffy coat. This rearrangement joins TRBV20-1 to TRBJ1-4, with D perhaps matching TRBD1 (5 bases). The receptor was isolated from a woman between 18 and 69 years old with a cervical HPV16 infection that either progressed to CIN3+ or cleared (not recorded which). The CDR3 DNA, read in part, is TGCAGTAGACAGTTTAATGAAAAA. Amino acid sequence: CSRQFNEK. Given in full, the CDR3 is CSRQFNEKLFF.